The clone carrying this T cell receptor (beta chain) was counted ten times or more. The antigen remains unidentified. The entry originates in a study of early T cells in non-severe SARS-CoV-2 infection. About the research overall: Sequencing of unsorted whole blood was done on bulk RNA, leaving chains unpaired.

Study-level points and caveats: The VDJdb matching leaned toward anti-spike CD8 responses and overlooked private and CD4 specificities.

Attached unique molecular identifiers marked individual cDNA molecules. TCRdb itself ran the 5' RACE reads through MiXCR, one entry per CDR3 protein. The data contain tens of thousands of distinct CDR3 sequences, about 6.8% of them singletons. V lost 6 bases and J lost 0; bases outside the gene matches: 5. The CDR3 is 14 residues long. Germline V gene lookup returns CDR1 DFQATT and CDR2 SNEGSKA (reference sequence). Sequenced here: whole blood, sampled at baseline. V and J are TRBV20-1 and TRBJ2-1, with TRBD1 matching over 7 bases. This TCR was recovered from an adult who was a healthcare worker with PCR-confirmed SARS-CoV-2 infection or an uninfected control (not recorded which). The chain's CDR3 is CSAPGQNSYNEQFF. CDR3 DNA sequence: TGCAGTGCGCCGGGACAGAACTCCTACAATGAGCAGTTCTTC.